This entry lists 25 T cell receptor beta chains sequenced from one sample in a study of shared clonotypes between healthy human individuals. TCRdb's copy holds only in-frame clones and misses some; the assay was immunoSEQ multiplex PCR. The sample comprises some 2 million clones, over 85% of which are singletons, and 0.1% to 0.15% rests with the top ten. Sequencing was done on a sample of naive CD4+ T cells sorted from blood. Subset here: CD45RA+ positively selected. The receptors stem from a young man in good health.

The chain is built from TRBV5-1 and TRBJ1-6; D not resolved. CDR1 and CDR2 from the germline V gene are SGHRS and YFSETQ. Trimming left V 0 bases short and J 11 bases short, with 12 bases between. CDR3 length: 14 amino acids. The CDR3 bases are TGCGCCAGCAGCTTGGAGCCGGGCCCTACACCCCTCCACTTT. Protein: CASSLEPGPTPLHF.

V and J are TRBV6-6 and TRBJ1-2; D is possibly TRBD1 (6 bases). Trimming shortened V by 5 bases and J by 4 bases, and 11 bases separated the two germline ends. The CDR3 has 13 residues. Germline V lookup: CDR1 MNHNY, CDR2 SVGAGI (reference sequence). The CDR3 spells CASSPGALYGYTF. DNA of the CDR3: TGTGCCAGCAGTCCGGGGGCCCTCTATGGCTACACCTTC.

J is TRBJ2-1 and V is TRBV2; D not certain. Trimming stripped 8 bases from V and 2 bases from J, with 13 bases between. CDR3 size: 14 residues. Germline loops: CDR1 SNHLY, CDR2 FYNNEI. CDR3 nucleotide sequence: TGTGCCAGCGTGGGCAGTTATACCTACAATGAGCAGTTCTTC. It translates to CASVGSYTYNEQFF.

The chain links TRBV18 to TRBJ2-5; TRBD2 agrees at 7 bases. V lost 6 bases to trimming and J lost 4 bases; unmatched junction nucleotides: 11. The CDR3 loop spans 15 amino acids. Germline V gives CDR1 KGHSH, CDR2 LQKENI. CDR3: CASSPSGGSGETQYF. The CDR3 region has the DNA TGTGCCAGCTCCCCCTCCGGCGGGAGTGGAGAGACCCAGTACTTC. The full variable domain, completed using reference TRBV18 and TRBJ2-5, is NAGVMQNPRHLVRRRGQEARLRCSPMKGHSHVYWYRQLPEEGLKFMVYLQKENIIDESGMPKERFSAEFPKEGPSILRIQQVVRGDSAAYFCASSPSGGSGETQYFGPGTRLLVL.

The V call is TRBV5-1, the J call TRBJ1-4, with D tentatively TRBD1 (6 bases). Looked up from germline, CDR1 is SGHRS and CDR2 is YFSETQ. The CDR3 consists of 15 residues. The V end was cut by 1 base, the J end by 6 bases, with 13 bases between. In nucleotides, the CDR3 is TGCGCCAGCAGCTTGCAGGGGATGGGTTATGAAAAACTGTTTTTT. Protein: CASSLQGMGYEKLFF.

This chain connects TRBV10-3 to TRBJ2-7; 12 bases are shared with TRBD2. The germline CDR1 and CDR2 sequences are ENHRY and SYGVKD. The CDR3 sequence is 16 residues long. The trim removed 3 bases at V and 2 bases at J, leaving 5 bases unmatched. CDR3 loop: CAISEGLAGTPYEQYF. The CDR3 nucleotides read TGTGCCATCAGTGAAGGACTAGCGGGAACCCCCTACGAGCAGTACTTC.

This chain links TRBV19 with TRBJ1-1; D is unresolved. Germline values: CDR1 LNHDA, CDR2 SQIVND (reference sequence). Trimming stripped 3 bases from V and 2 bases from J, with 10 bases between. The CDR3 covers 14 residues. The DNA of the CDR3 is TGTGCCAGTAGTATCGGGCCTCTAAACACTGAAGCTTTCTTT. This gives the protein CASSIGPLNTEAFF.

The chain links TRBV30 to TRBJ1-1; a possible D gene is TRBD1 (6 bases). This CDR3 has 12 residues. Germline CDR1 and CDR2: GTSNPN and SVGIG (reference sequence). V lost 7 bases, J lost 0 bases, and 9 bases lay in between. CDR3 protein: CASTGLNTEAFF. The CDR3 region has the DNA TGTGCCTCCACAGGGTTGAACACTGAAGCTTTCTTT. The variable domain in full, completed from reference TRBV30 and TRBJ1-1, reads SQTIHQWPATLVQPVGSPLSLECTVEGTSNPNLYWYRQAAGRGLQLLFYSVGIGQISSEVPQNLSASRPQDRQFILSSKKLLLSDSGFYLCASTGLNTEAFFGQGTRLTVV.

This chain joins TRBV10-2 and TRBJ2-5, with 9 bases identical to TRBD2. The CDR3 is made up of 17 amino acids. CDR1 and CDR2 (germline): WSHSY, SAAADI. V trimming: 2 bases; J trimming: 4 bases; junction bases outside the gene matches: 11. CDR3 loop: CASSEPKLAGNTETQYF. CDR3 bases: TGCGCCAGCAGTGAGCCTAAACTAGCGGGTAATACAGAGACCCAGTACTTC.

J is TRBJ2-1 and V is TRBV5-1; D is perhaps TRBD2 (6 bases). Between the trimmed V and J ends, which lost 0 bases and 5 bases, there was a span of 18 bases. This CDR3 contains 17 residues. The germline V gene has CDR1 SGHRS and CDR2 YFSETQ. In DNA form, the CDR3 reads TGCGCCAGCAGCTTGGAACAGACACTCGGGGGTGACAATGAGCAGTTCTTC. Its translation: CASSLEQTLGGDNEQFF.

The chain has TRBV4-3 and TRBJ2-7; D uncertain. The germline V and J ends were trimmed by 7 bases and 3 bases, with 16 bases remaining between them. Germline loops: CDR1 LGHNA, CDR2 YSLEER. The CDR3 length is 14 residues. The DNA of the CDR3 is TGCGCCAGCAAGAGGCAGCTAGGGCTCTACGAGCAGTACTTC. Its translation is CASKRQLGLYEQYF.

The chain is built from TRBV5-4 and TRBJ2-3, with 13 bases that match TRBD2. Trimming cost V 4 bases and J 0 bases; bases outside gene matches: 5. The CDR3 has 17 residues. CDR1 SGHNT and CDR2 YYREEE come from the germline V gene (reference sequence). The CDR3 is CASSTGLAGQSTDTQYF. DNA of the CDR3: TGTGCCAGCAGCACGGGACTAGCGGGACAGAGCACAGATACGCAGTATTTT.

This chain uses TRBV5-4 with TRBJ2-5; TRBD2 matches at 14 bases. Trimming removed 0 bases from V and 5 bases from J; junction bases left unmatched: 6. The CDR3 contains 17 residues. CDR1 and CDR2 (germline): SGHNT, YYREEE (reference sequence). The CDR3 region has the DNA TGTGCCAGCAGCTTGGGACTAGCGGGGGGGCCGGAGGAGACCCAGTACTTC. It encodes CASSLGLAGGPEETQYF.

The chain joins TRBV9 to TRBJ2-5; TRBD1 matches 7 bases. The germline V gene encodes CDR1 SGDLS and CDR2 YYNGEE. The CDR3 has 16 amino acids. With V trimmed by 3 bases and J by 0 bases, 8 bases remained unmatched. CDR3 nucleotide sequence: TGTGCCAGCAGCGCCACGACAGGGATCTACCAAGAGACCCAGTACTTC. This gives the protein CASSATTGIYQETQYF.

The chain employs TRBV6-5 and TRBJ1-4; a weak D match, TRBD1 (5 bases). The germline gives CDR1 MNHEY, CDR2 SVGAGI. The CDR3 runs 15 residues. V lost 8 bases and J lost 7, with 20 bases in between. The CDR3 protein is CASGDSGTGAEKLFF. The CDR3 DNA sequence: TGTGCCAGCGGAGACTCGGGGACTGGGGCTGAAAAACTGTTTTTT.

The rearrangement uses TRBV5-8 and TRBJ1-4; D perhaps matches TRBD1 (5 bases). The CDR3 totals 16 residues. Between the trimmed V and J ends, which lost 0 bases and 0 bases, there was a span of 9 bases. Germline assignment: CDR1 SGHTS and CDR2 YDEGEE. The CDR3 reads CASSLGTKSTNEKLFF. The CDR3 DNA reads TGTGCCAGCAGCTTGGGGACAAAGTCAACTAATGAAAAACTGTTTTTT.

The V and J genes are TRBV5-1 and TRBJ2-3; 9 bases match TRBD1. The V gene's germline CDR1 is SGHRS and CDR2 YFSETQ. The CDR3 covers 13 residues. Germline trimming cut 7 bases from V and 5 bases from J; bases unmatched to any gene: 5. DNA of the CDR3: TGCGCCAGCCGGGGACAGGGAATAGATACGCAGTATTTT. It translates to CASRGQGIDTQYF. The whole variable domain, remainder taken from reference TRBV5-1 and TRBJ2-3, is KAGVTQTPRYLIKTRGQQVTLSCSPISGHRSVSWYQQTPGQGLQFLFEYFSETQRNKGNFPGRFSGRQFSNSRSEMNVSTLELGDSALYLCASRGQGIDTQYFGPGTRLTVL.

To note about this clone: Other DNA sequences in this sample translate to the same CDR3. This rearrangement joins TRBV9 to TRBJ2-5, with TRBD2 matching 13 bases. The CDR3 is made up of 16 amino acids. V gave up 0 bases and J gave up 2 bases; unmatched junction bases: 1. Germline loops: CDR1 SGDLS, CDR2 YYNGEE. The CDR3 here is CASSVELAGGQETQYF. The CDR3 coding sequence is TGTGCCAGCAGCGTAGAACTAGCGGGGGGGCAAGAGACCCAGTACTTC.

J is TRBJ2-5 and V is TRBV19, with 13 nucleotides matching TRBD2. The junction had 4 bases not matched to a gene; V was cut back by 2 bases and J by 4 bases. This CDR3 contains 16 residues. Germline V gene sequence: CDR1 LNHDA, CDR2 SQIVND (reference sequence). CDR3 bases: TGTGCCAGTAGTATAACTAGCGGGAGGGCCGGAGAGACCCAGTACTTC. As protein: CASSITSGRAGETQYF.

V gene TRBV11-2 combines with J gene TRBJ2-5, with D hard to call. The CDR3 extends over 15 amino acids. Germline V gene lookup returns CDR1 SGHAT and CDR2 FQNNGV. Trimming removed 0 bases from V and 5 bases from J, with 13 bases in between. This CDR3 reads CASSLDWDHPETQYF. The CDR3 region has the DNA TGTGCCAGCAGCTTAGATTGGGATCACCCGGAGACCCAGTACTTC.

This clone was found a few times. This sample also contains other DNA sequences that code for the same CDR3. CDR3 protein: CASSYSSSGNTIYF. The CDR3 DNA reads as TGTGCCAGCAGTTACTCAAGCTCTGGAAACACCATATATTTT. V usage is TRBV6-6 and J usage is TRBJ1-3; D gene uncertain. The germline V gene has CDR1 MNHNY and CDR2 SVGAGI (reference sequence). The length of the CDR3 is 14 residues. V was cut by 0 bases and J by 0 bases, with 3 bases left in between.

This CDR3 is CASGLVSATYEQYF. CDR3 coding DNA: TGTGCTAGTGGTTTGGTATCCGCCACCTACGAGCAGTACTTC. This chain links TRBV12-5 with TRBJ2-7; D gene ambiguous. Trimming pared 0 bases from V and 2 bases from J, leaving 8 bases between. CDR3 length: 14 amino acids. Germline CDR1 LGHNT, CDR2 FRNRAP.

V and J are TRBV30 and TRBJ1-1; maybe TRBD1 (6 bases). CDR3 length: 15 amino acids. V was pared by 0 bases and J by 1 base, with 12 bases between. Germline V gives CDR1 GTSNPN, CDR2 SVGIG (reference sequence). The CDR3 DNA reads TGTGCCTGGAGTGTACGGGGGGGCCCGAACACTGAAGCTTTCTTT. It yields the protein CAWSVRGGPNTEAFF. The whole variable domain, remainder taken from reference TRBV30 and TRBJ1-1, is SQTIHQWPATLVQPVGSPLSLECTVEGTSNPNLYWYRQAAGRGLQLLFYSVGIGQISSEVPQNLSASRPQDRQFILSSKKLLLSDSGFYLCAWSVRGGPNTEAFFGQGTRLTVV.

The chain has TRBV7-9 and TRBJ2-7; D is unclear. The germline CDR1 and CDR2 sequences are SEHNR and FQNEAQ (reference sequence). This CDR3 is 13 amino acids long. Trimming pared 5 bases from V and 4 bases from J, leaving 12 bases between. The CDR3 DNA reads as TGTGCCAGCAGCCCCCCAGTACCGTACGAGCAGTACTTC. Translated, it gives CASSPPVPYEQYF.

The chain joins TRBV2 to TRBJ2-7; D is ambiguous. Germline V gene sequence: CDR1 SNHLY, CDR2 FYNNEI. Trimming shortened V by 7 bases and J by 2 bases, and 6 bases separated the two germline ends. The CDR3 runs to 11 residues. In DNA, the CDR3 is TGTGCCAGCACCCCTCCCTACGAGCAGTACTTC. Translating gives CASTPPYEQYF.